These 14 T cell receptor beta chains originate from one sample sequenced in a study of prognosis after radiotherapy for stage I lung cancer (dated by TCRdb to about 2021). Sequencer: Illumina HiSeq 3000. Two rounds of multiplex PCR were used to amplify the TCR beta CDR3 region from genomic DNA. In the first PCR round, primers specific to each TRBV and TRBJ gene were used, and the primer sequences were filed in Chinese patent CN105087789A. TCRdb's own reprocessing of the public reads used fastp at Q25 and MiXCR and kept productive beta chains. Each record represents a unique CDR3 protein, reported with the most common genes and DNA among its rows. This sample holds under 50,000 distinct CDR3 sequences; around a quarter were observed only once. The ten biggest clones cover 20% to 30% of the sample. Sequencing used PBMCs, obtained before or after stereotactic body radiation therapy (not recorded which). Receptors were obtained from a donor aged 50 or older with non-small cell lung cancer.

This clonotype was detected only a few times. J is TRBJ1-4 and V is TRBV29-1; no clear D. The CDR3 is made up of 12 amino acids. Trimming removed 6 bases from V and 4 bases from J, with 9 bases in between. From germline, CDR1 is SQVTM and CDR2 ANQGSEA. The CDR3 loop reads CSVVGFNEKLFF. The CDR3 nucleotides are TGCAGCGTAGTAGGGTTTAATGAAAAACTGTTTTTT.

This clonotype was found many times. DNA for the CDR3: TGTGCCAGTAGTAACAGGGCTAGGGAGACCCAGTACTTC. It yields the protein CASSNRARETQYF. The chain combines TRBV19 with TRBJ2-5, with D maybe TRBD1 (6 bases). In germline, CDR1 is LNHDA, CDR2 SQIVND (reference sequence). Trimming removed 4 bases from V and 5 bases from J, with 11 bases in between. CDR3 length equals 13 residues.

This clonotype appeared many times. This sequence joins TRBV11-2 and TRBJ2-1, with D uncertain. Germline V lookup: CDR1 SGHAT, CDR2 FQNNGV. Trimming pared 2 bases from V and 7 bases from J, leaving 9 bases between. CDR3 length: 13 amino acids. The CDR3 DNA reads as TGTGCCAGCAGCTTACGGGCGGCTAATGAGCAGTTCTTC. Protein: CASSLRAANEQFF.

In this sample, this clonotype turned up many times. The genes are TRBV12-3 or TRBV12-4 and TRBJ1-5; D uncertain. V was shortened by 5 bases and J by 0 bases, with 5 bases between the two germline ends. The CDR3 length is 13 residues. The CDR3 DNA sequence: TGTGCCAGCAGTACTCATAGCAATCAGCCCCAGCATTTT. Its translation: CASSTHSNQPQHF.

This rearrangement joins TRBV5-5 to TRBJ1-6; D remains ambiguous. This CDR3 is built from 12 residues. The V end was cut by 0 bases, the J end by 10 bases, with 5 bases between. Germline CDR1 reads SGHKS; CDR2 reads YYEKEE (reference sequence). Written as DNA, the CDR3 is TGTGCCAGCAGCTTGGAGAGGTCACCCCTCCACTTT. Translated: CASSLERSPLHF.

This clonotype showed up just a few times. A much larger clone lies a single base off, so this may be a read error. The chain carries TRBV6-1 and TRBJ2-1; D remains unclear. Germline V CDR1 and CDR2: MNHNS, SASEGT. The CDR3 has 13 residues. The CDR3 region is CASSWSSYNEQSF. CDR3 nucleotide sequence: TGTGCCAGCAGCTGGAGCTCCTACAATGAGCAGTCCTTC.

The sample holds many counts of this clonotype. Here the CDR3 DNA reads TGCGCCAGCAGTGAGTCGGGGTCTGGAAACACCATATATTTT. Translated: CASSESGSGNTIYF. The chain uses TRBV10-2 and TRBJ1-3; D gene unclear. The CDR3 contains 14 residues. Per germline, CDR1 WSHSY and CDR2 SAAADI. Trimming pared 0 bases from V and 1 base from J, leaving 4 bases between.

At least ten counts were recorded for this clonotype. The J gene is TRBJ2-3, the V gene TRBV24-1, with D perhaps TRBD1 (6 bases). Germline CDR1 reads KGHDR; CDR2 reads SFDVKD. V lost 3 bases and J 0 bases, leaving 9 bases between the germline ends. The CDR3 extends over 15 amino acids. CDR3 in amino acids: CATSDPQGSTDTQYF. The CDR3 nucleotides are TGTGCCACCAGTGATCCCCAGGGGAGCACAGATACGCAGTATTTT.

This clonotype has a count of ten or more. The chain employs TRBV7-3 and TRBJ2-1; D gene uncertain. The CDR3 has 13 amino acids. V was cut by 5 bases and J by 5 bases, with 10 bases left in between. Per germline, CDR1 SGHTA and CDR2 FQGTGA. The CDR3 DNA reads TGTGCCAGCAGCCGCACAGCCAACAATGAGCAGTTCTTC. It yields the protein CASSRTANNEQFF. Based on the CDR3 plus reference TRBV7-3 and TRBJ2-1, the full variable domain is GAGVSQTPSNKVTEKGKYVELRCDPISGHTALYWYRQSLGQGPEFLIYFQGTGAADDSGLPNDRFFAVRPEGSVSTLKIQRTERGDSAVYLCASSRTANNEQFFGPGTRLTVL.

This sequence joins TRBV20-1 and TRBJ2-2, with 11 bases matching TRBD1. Germline V gene sequence: CDR1 DFQATT, CDR2 SNEGSKA (reference sequence). The ends lost 0 bases at V and 0 bases at J; junction bases unmatched: 9. The CDR3 is 19 amino acids. The chain's CDR3 is CSARDGVGTGGTNTGELFF. CDR3 nucleotides: TGCAGTGCTAGAGATGGTGTCGGGACAGGGGGTACGAACACCGGGGAGCTGTTTTTT.

This clonotype was counted at least ten times. The gene calls are TRBV10-3 and TRBJ2-2, with TRBD2 as a possible D gene (6 bases). Germline V CDR1 and CDR2: ENHRY, SYGVKD. V lost 7 bases to trimming and J lost 0 bases, with 18 bases between them. This CDR3 has 17 amino acids. CDR3 coding DNA: TGTGCCATCACGGCGGGGAATACCGAAGCGAACACCGGGGAGCTGTTTTTT. It is translated as CAITAGNTEANTGELFF.

This clonotype was seen at least ten times. J is TRBJ2-7 and V is TRBV5-1, with 10 nucleotides matching TRBD2. The CDR3 contains 15 residues. V trimming: 6 bases; J trimming: 0 bases; junction bases outside the gene matches: 6. Germline assignment: CDR1 SGHRS and CDR2 YFSETQ. The CDR3 bases are TGCGCCAGCACCCCAATAGCGGGGGGCTCCTACGAGCAGTACTTC. Protein: CASTPIAGGSYEQYF.

At least ten counts were recorded for this clonotype. The DNA of the CDR3 is TGTGCCAGCTCGGGGGAGAATAATTCACCCCTCCACTTT. Its protein is CASSGENNSPLHF. The V gene is TRBV2, the J gene TRBJ1-6; maybe TRBD1 (5 bases). Deletions cut 8 bases from V and 5 bases from J, with 10 bases between. The CDR3 runs 13 residues. Germline-derived CDR1 and CDR2 are SNHLY and FYNNEI.

This clonotype was seen repeatedly, ten times or more. The CDR3 DNA follows: TGCGCCAGCAGCTTTCCAGGGGGGCACACTGAAGCTTTCTTT. This gives the protein CASSFPGGHTEAFF. The V and J genes are TRBV5-1 and TRBJ1-1; 7 bases are a match to TRBD1. The CDR3 length is 14 residues. Per the germline V gene, CDR1 is SGHRS and CDR2 is YFSETQ. The J segment lost 3 bases and the V segment lost 2 bases, leaving 4 bases of the junction unmatched.